Described below is a single TCR beta chain sequence and its context. What it binds is not known. Primers used in a second PCR of about 7 to 12 cycles were a sample-barcoded 5' primer and a J-beta primer mix. TCRdb redid the calling of the 5' RACE reads with MiXCR, one entry per CDR3 protein. The profile covers about 1.4 million distinct CDR3 sequences, with approximately 59% appearing a single time and more than 6% taken by the ten largest. The sample belongs to a study of blood T cells in healthy people across ages. This CDR3 comprises 15 residues. Trimming removed 1 base from V and 2 bases from J, with 11 bases in between. From germline, CDR1 is SGHTA and CDR2 FQGNSA. Study-level findings and limits: PBMCs went unsorted, and a conclusive naive versus antigen-experienced comparison was therefore prevented. Greater diversity and more naive CD4+ cells were seen in long-lived donors than in aged donors. Diversity figures based on one million T cells were deemed too low.

The chain has TRBV7-2 and TRBJ1-2; TRBD1 is a possible D gene (6 bases). The clonotype originates from a man in his late teens or twenties in good health. The sample taken for sequencing was blood. The CDR3 is CASSLGGRGNYGYTF. CDR3 nucleotides: TGTGCCAGCAGCTTAGGTGGCAGGGGCAACTATGGCTACACCTTC.